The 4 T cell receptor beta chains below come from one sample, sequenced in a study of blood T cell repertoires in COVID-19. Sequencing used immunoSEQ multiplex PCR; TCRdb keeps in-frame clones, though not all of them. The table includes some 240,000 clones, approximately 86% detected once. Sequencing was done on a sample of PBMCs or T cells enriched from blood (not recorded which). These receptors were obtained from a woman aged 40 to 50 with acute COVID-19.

CDR3 DNA: TGTGCCAGTAGTACCGGACAGACTGGCTACACCTTC. Its translation: CASSTGQTGYTF. The rearrangement joins TRBV19 to TRBJ1-2; D is possibly TRBD1 (6 bases). The germline V gene encodes CDR1 LNHDA and CDR2 SQIVND (reference sequence). This CDR3 region has 12 residues. V was shortened by 4 bases and J by 7 bases, with 10 bases between the two germline ends.

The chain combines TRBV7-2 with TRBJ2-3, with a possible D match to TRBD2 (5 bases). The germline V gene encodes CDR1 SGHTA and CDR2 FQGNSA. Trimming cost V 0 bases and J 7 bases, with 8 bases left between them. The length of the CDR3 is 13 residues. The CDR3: CASSLAEAHTQYF. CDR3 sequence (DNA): TGTGCCAGCAGCTTAGCGGAGGCCCATACGCAGTATTTT.

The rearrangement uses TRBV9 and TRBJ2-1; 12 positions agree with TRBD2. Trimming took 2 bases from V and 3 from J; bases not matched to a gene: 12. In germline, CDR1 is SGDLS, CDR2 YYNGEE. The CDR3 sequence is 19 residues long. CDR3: CASSVLGLAGGRNYNEQFF. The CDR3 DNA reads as TGTGCCAGCAGCGTTTTAGGGCTAGCGGGAGGGCGGAACTACAATGAGCAGTTCTTC.

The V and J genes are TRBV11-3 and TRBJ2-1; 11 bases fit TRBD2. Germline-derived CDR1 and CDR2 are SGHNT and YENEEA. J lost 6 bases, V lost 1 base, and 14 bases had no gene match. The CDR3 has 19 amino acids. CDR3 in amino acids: CASSLGTGVAGGPGNEQFF. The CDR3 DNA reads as TGTGCCAGCAGCTTAGGTACGGGGGTAGCGGGAGGGCCGGGCAATGAGCAGTTCTTC.